This TCR beta chain derives from a study of cytomegalovirus exposure and HLA in healthy donors. Findings and limits, study-wide: Cytomegalovirus status, reportedly, was diagnosed with high specificity and sensitivity by the classifier.

It was with 60 Vbeta and 13 Jbeta primers that the PCR ran. Repertoires were generated with immunoSEQ multiplex PCR, while TCRdb's copy carries only in-frame clones and drops some. The sample holds 160,000 or so clones, roughly 76% seen once. Details on this clone: Its cognate antigen is unknown.

The CDR3 loop spans 18 amino acids. Between the trimmed V and J ends, which lost 2 bases and 0 bases, there was a span of 17 bases. Per the germline V gene, CDR1 is MDHEN and CDR2 is SYDVKM. This TCR derives from a woman younger than 30 in good health and CMV-seropositive. The sequenced sample was PBMCs. This sequence joins TRBV28 and TRBJ1-3; D remains unclear. DNA of the CDR3: TGTGCCAGCAGTTTACGTCGACTGAAAGCAGACTCTGGAAACACCATATATTTT. Translating it yields CASSLRRLKADSGNTIYF.